This T cell receptor (beta chain) appears in the sequencing data of a study of cytomegalovirus exposure and HLA in healthy donors. Study-wide context: Findings of an earlier analysis included 90 million to 120 million unique TCR beta sequences from roughly 180 million T cells.

Nominally healthy donors provided the samples, though records likely missed some immune exposures. The PCR made use of 60 Vbeta and 13 Jbeta primers. Libraries were prepared by immunoSEQ multiplex PCR; TCRdb keeps only in-frame clonotypes and omits some of them. The specimen's table records 95,000 to 150,000 clones. Whole-study findings and limits: A later analysis linked a missense DCLRE1C variant to TCR beta V- and J-gene trimming. Overall, some 160 TCR beta chains were annotated as cytomegalovirus-associated.

Turning to this clone: What it binds is not known.

The CDR3 sequence is 17 residues long. The V segment lost 8 bases and the J segment 3 bases; nucleotides outside the gene matches: 19. The germline V gene has CDR1 MDHEN and CDR2 SYDVKM. Material for sequencing was PBMCs. This receptor was taken from a man between 18 and 35 years old in good health and CMV-seronegative. The V gene is TRBV28, the J gene TRBJ2-7, with TRBD2 matching 7 bases. CDR3 DNA: TGTGCCAGCTCACGGGGAGGGTCAGGGTCCACCCACTACGAGCAGTACTTC. Translated, it gives CASSRGGSGSTHYEQYF.